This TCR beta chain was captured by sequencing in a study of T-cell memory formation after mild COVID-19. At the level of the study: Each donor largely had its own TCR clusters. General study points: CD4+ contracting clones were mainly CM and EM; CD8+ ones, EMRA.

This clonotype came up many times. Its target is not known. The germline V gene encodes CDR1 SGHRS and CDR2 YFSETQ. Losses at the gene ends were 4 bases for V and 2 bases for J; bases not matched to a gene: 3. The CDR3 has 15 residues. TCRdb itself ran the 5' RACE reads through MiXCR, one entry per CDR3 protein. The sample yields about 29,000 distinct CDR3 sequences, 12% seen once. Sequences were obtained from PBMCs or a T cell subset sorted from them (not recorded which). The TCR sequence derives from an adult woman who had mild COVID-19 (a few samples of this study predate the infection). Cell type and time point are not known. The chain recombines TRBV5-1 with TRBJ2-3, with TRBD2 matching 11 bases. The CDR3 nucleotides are TGCGCCAGCAGCCGTAGCGGGAGGGACACAGATACGCAGTATTTT. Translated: CASSRSGRDTDTQYF.